These 22 T cell receptor beta chains came from one sample sequenced in a study of control samples from healthy donors and cancer patients. Sequencing was performed with immunoSEQ multiplex PCR; in TCRdb, only in-frame clones are kept and a portion is missing. Of 80,000 or so clones in the sample, around 94% were seen once. Sequenced: blood. These receptor sequences come from a woman in her thirties or forties in good health.

This rearrangement joins TRBV19 to TRBJ2-7; perhaps D is TRBD1 or TRBD2 (5 bases each). The V gene lost 0 bases and the J gene lost 3 bases, with 9 bases spanning the gap. Germline assignment: CDR1 LNHDA and CDR2 SQIVND (reference sequence). The CDR3 covers 14 residues. The CDR3 DNA is TGTGCCAGTAGTATAGAGTGGGGGAACTACGAGCAGTACTTC. Encoded protein: CASSIEWGNYEQYF.

The V call is TRBV5-4, the J call TRBJ2-1, with 7 positions matching TRBD2. The V gene's germline CDR1 is SGHNT and CDR2 YYREEE (reference sequence). The CDR3 covers 15 residues. V lost 2 bases, J lost 5 bases, and 7 bases stayed unmatched. CDR3 protein: CASSFSGVLNNEQFF. The CDR3 nucleotides are TGTGCCAGCAGCTTCAGCGGGGTATTAAACAATGAGCAGTTCTTC. The complete variable domain, with remaining parts taken from reference TRBV5-4 and TRBJ2-1, reads ETGVTQSPTHLIKTRGQQVTLRCSSQSGHNTVSWYQQALGQGPQFIFQYYREEENGRGNFPPRFSGLQFPNYSSELNVNALELDDSALYLCASSFSGVLNNEQFFGPGTRLTVL.

The chain links TRBV5-1 to TRBJ1-3; no definite D call. V dropped 4 bases and J dropped 2 bases, with 7 bases sitting between them. Per germline, CDR1 SGHRS and CDR2 YFSETQ. CDR3 length: 13 amino acids. This chain's CDR3 is CASSLNPGNTIYF. CDR3 DNA: TGCGCCAGCAGCCTAAACCCTGGAAACACCATATATTTT.

The chain is built from TRBV19 and TRBJ1-1; D gene uncertain. From germline, CDR1 is LNHDA and CDR2 SQIVND (reference sequence). The V end was cut by 3 bases, the J end by 4 bases, with 9 bases between. The CDR3 runs 13 residues. In DNA, the CDR3 is TGTGCCAGTAGTATGTATATGAGCACTGAAGCTTTCTTT. Protein product: CASSMYMSTEAFF. Variable domain in full (rest from reference TRBV19 and TRBJ1-1): DGGITQSPKYLFRKEGQNVTLSCEQNLNHDAMYWYRQDPGQGLRLIYYSQIVNDFQKGDIAEGYSVSREKKESFPLTVTSAQKNPTAFYLCASSMYMSTEAFFGQGTRLTVV.

CDR3 sequence (DNA): TGTGCCAGCAGTCCCGGACATTCCACAGATACGCAGTATTTT. The encoded protein is CASSPGHSTDTQYF. This chain joins TRBV6-2 or TRBV6-3 and TRBJ2-3, with a tentative D call TRBD1 (5 bases). Trimming took off 5 bases at V and 2 bases at J, with 11 bases between the two ends. Germline CDR1 MNHEY, CDR2 SVGEGT. The CDR3 is 14 residues long.

The CDR3 reads CASSLPGLRTNEQFF. CDR3 in DNA: TGTGCCAGCAGCCTGCCGGGACTCCGAACCAATGAGCAGTTCTTC. The gene calls are TRBV7-9 and TRBJ2-1; D possibly corresponds to TRBD2 (6 bases). Germline CDR1 is SEHNR and CDR2 is FQNEAQ (reference sequence). There are 15 residues in the CDR3. The V and J ends lost 5 bases and 6 bases respectively, with 17 bases between them.

The chain couples TRBV6-2 or TRBV6-3 to TRBJ2-1, with TRBD1 identical over 9 bases. The CDR3 contains 15 residues. Germline trimming cut 2 bases from V and 5 bases from J; bases unmatched to any gene: 4. Germline V lookup: CDR1 MNHEY, CDR2 SVGEGT. Here the CDR3 DNA reads TGTGCCAGCAGTTACACGGGACAGGGCCACAATGAGCAGTTCTTC. Residues: CASSYTGQGHNEQFF.

The rearrangement joins TRBV9 to TRBJ2-3; 9 positions agree with TRBD1. This CDR3 comprises 21 residues. Germline V gene data show CDR1 as SGDLS and CDR2 as YYNGEE. V trimming: 0 bases; J trimming: 2 bases; junction bases outside the gene matches: 19. The CDR3 spells CASSVGLGQGPNLAATDTQYF. The DNA for the CDR3 is TGTGCCAGCAGCGTAGGCCTGGGACAGGGTCCCAACCTAGCGGCCACAGATACGCAGTATTTT.

V usage is TRBV7-6 and J usage is TRBJ1-6; D gene unclear. Germline V gene sequence: CDR1 SGHVS, CDR2 FNYEAQ. V was cut by 0 bases and J by 10 bases, with 13 bases left in between. This CDR3 has 15 amino acids. DNA of the CDR3: TGTGCCAGCAGCTTAGCTTCGGGTTTCACGTCACCCCTCCACTTT. This codes for CASSLASGFTSPLHF.

This rearrangement joins TRBV25-1 to TRBJ1-2; 7 nucleotides align to TRBD1. The CDR3 covers 17 residues. Germline loops: CDR1 MGHDK, CDR2 SYGVNS. V was clipped by 2 bases and J by 7 bases; unmatched bases: 16. CDR3 DNA sequence: TGTGCCAGCAGTGAACCTGGAGCAGGGGGAGCGGGTCGTGGCTACACCTTC. This encodes CASSEPGAGGAGRGYTF.

The V and J genes are TRBV6-5 and TRBJ2-1; 7 nucleotides align to TRBD1. This CDR3 has 15 amino acids. The V gene's germline CDR1 is MNHEY and CDR2 SVGAGI. J was trimmed by 8 bases and V by 2 bases; bases with no gene match: 9. CDR3 coding DNA: TGTGCCAGCAGTTACACCGAATTGGGACAGCATGAGCAGTTCTTC. Encoded protein: CASSYTELGQHEQFF.

This rearrangement joins TRBV30 to TRBJ2-5, with unresolved D. The CDR3 sequence is 13 residues long. Trimming removed 0 bases at V and 1 base at J, with 6 bases between. Per germline, CDR1 GTSNPN and CDR2 SVGIG (reference sequence). The CDR3: CAWSVQSQETQYF. In DNA, the CDR3 is TGTGCCTGGAGTGTACAGAGCCAAGAGACCCAGTACTTC.

This clone came up once. This chain uses TRBV6-1 with TRBJ1-5, with D uncertain. This CDR3 contains 11 residues. The germline V gene encodes CDR1 MNHNS and CDR2 SASEGT. V shed 3 bases and J shed 6 bases, with 3 bases lying between them. This CDR3 reads CASSDSQPQHF. DNA for the CDR3: TGTGCCAGCAGTGACAGTCAGCCCCAGCATTTT.

The chain recombines TRBV15 with TRBJ2-5, with a weak D call TRBD1 (5 bases). The CDR3 covers 14 residues. Germline assignment: CDR1 LNHNV and CDR2 YYDKDF (reference sequence). V lost 1 base, J lost 1 base, and 7 bases lay in between. CDR3 nucleotides: TGTGCCACCAGCAGAGGGACAATCCAAGAGACCCAGTACTTC. It yields the protein CATSRGTIQETQYF.

The chain has TRBV28 and TRBJ1-5; D not resolved. Germline lookup yields CDR1 MDHEN and CDR2 SYDVKM. V shed 3 bases and J shed 5 bases, with 5 bases lying between them. The CDR3 loop spans 12 amino acids. CDR3 sequence (DNA): TGTGCCAGCAGTTTCGTCGATCAGCCCCAGCATTTT. Translated, it gives CASSFVDQPQHF.

The chain carries TRBV27 and TRBJ2-1; 12 nucleotides line up with TRBD2. CDR3 size: 16 residues. CDR1 is MNHEY and CDR2 is SMNVEV in the germline V gene (reference sequence). V was clipped by 6 bases and J by 7 bases; unmatched bases: 10. In DNA, the CDR3 is TGTGCCAGCAGCCGAACTAGCGGGAGGCTATTGAATGAGCAGTTCTTC. Protein product: CASSRTSGRLLNEQFF.

This sequence joins TRBV2 and TRBJ1-5, with 10 bases matching TRBD1. V lost 4 bases and J lost 1; bases outside the gene matches: 4. The CDR3 is 16 amino acids. CDR1 and CDR2 (germline): SNHLY, FYNNEI. Written as DNA, the CDR3 is TGTGCCAGCAGTGGGACAGGGGGATCGAGCAATCAGCCCCAGCATTTT. Protein product: CASSGTGGSSNQPQHF.

The rearrangement uses TRBV25-1 and TRBJ1-5, with a tentative D call TRBD1 (5 bases). Trimming removed 2 bases from V and 2 bases from J, with 10 bases in between. Per the germline V gene, CDR1 is MGHDK and CDR2 is SYGVNS. The CDR3 extends over 15 amino acids. This CDR3 is CASSEQGDGNQPQHF. The CDR3 DNA is TGTGCCAGCAGTGAACAAGGGGATGGCAATCAGCCCCAGCATTTT.

The chain combines TRBV5-1 with TRBJ1-1; D perhaps matches TRBD1 (5 bases). This CDR3 has 14 amino acids. V was cut by 4 bases and J by 3 bases, with 13 bases left in between. The germline V gene has CDR1 SGHRS and CDR2 YFSETQ. CDR3 region: CASSAGQAYTEAFF. The CDR3 DNA follows: TGCGCCAGCAGCGCCGGACAAGCTTACACTGAAGCTTTCTTT.

This chain uses TRBV11-1 with TRBJ1-2, with D perhaps TRBD1 (5 bases). Germline values: CDR1 SGHAT, CDR2 FQDESV (reference sequence). CDR3 length equals 14 residues. V dropped 5 bases and J dropped 5 bases, with 15 bases sitting between them. CDR3 nucleotide sequence: TGTGCCAGCAGCGAAAGACAGTACCCGTATGGCTACACCTTC. This encodes CASSERQYPYGYTF.

A single count supports this clone. The chain employs TRBV25-1 and TRBJ2-1, with D unclear. Germline CDR1 is MGHDK and CDR2 is SYGVNS. V dropped 3 bases and J dropped 0 bases, with 9 bases sitting between them. The CDR3 spans 15 residues. DNA for the CDR3: TGTGCCAGCAGTGAGAAACAAAACTCCTACAATGAGCAGTTCTTC. Translating it yields CASSEKQNSYNEQFF.

The chain combines TRBV4-2 with TRBJ1-2, with 10 bases lining up with TRBD1. Germline CDR1 is LGHNA and CDR2 is YNFKEQ. CDR3 length: 16 amino acids. The V segment lost 3 bases and the J segment 3 bases; nucleotides outside the gene matches: 7. The CDR3 is CASSHETGGHDYGYTF. CDR3 in DNA: TGTGCCAGCAGCCATGAGACAGGGGGCCACGACTATGGCTACACCTTC.